A few counts support the clone carrying this TCR beta chain. Its antigen is currently unknown. Under the authors' procedure: There were no quality scores in the junction-only immunoSEQ sequences, so filtering differed. TCRdb's table, derived via immunoSEQ multiplex PCR, lists solely in-frame clones and lacks some. V, J and clone size are those of that table, while D and trimming were read from the DNA. The repertoire holds some 500,000 clones, with roughly 85% as singletons. Donors were healthy HIV-negative adults without recently reported acute infections or vaccinations. This sample was taken from a study of shared clonotypes between healthy human individuals. Study information: Ranging from 18 to 49 in age, donors were a couple of women and three men. Study results and limitations: Sequencing depth was predicted to influence how clonotypes are shared among donors.

The CDR3 spans 14 residues. Germline lookup yields CDR1 MNHEY and CDR2 SVGAGI. The J segment lost 2 bases and the V segment lost 6 bases, leaving 4 bases of the junction unmatched. The chain combines TRBV6-5 with TRBJ2-7, with 10 bases that match TRBD2. The clonotype comes from a woman aged 40 to 55 in good health. Some clones in this sample may be carry-over from other donors' samples. Sequencing was done on a sample of PBMCs. As DNA, the CDR3 is TGTGCCAGCAGCCAGCGGGAGGGGCCCTACGAGCAGTACTTC. Protein sequence: CASSQREGPYEQYF.